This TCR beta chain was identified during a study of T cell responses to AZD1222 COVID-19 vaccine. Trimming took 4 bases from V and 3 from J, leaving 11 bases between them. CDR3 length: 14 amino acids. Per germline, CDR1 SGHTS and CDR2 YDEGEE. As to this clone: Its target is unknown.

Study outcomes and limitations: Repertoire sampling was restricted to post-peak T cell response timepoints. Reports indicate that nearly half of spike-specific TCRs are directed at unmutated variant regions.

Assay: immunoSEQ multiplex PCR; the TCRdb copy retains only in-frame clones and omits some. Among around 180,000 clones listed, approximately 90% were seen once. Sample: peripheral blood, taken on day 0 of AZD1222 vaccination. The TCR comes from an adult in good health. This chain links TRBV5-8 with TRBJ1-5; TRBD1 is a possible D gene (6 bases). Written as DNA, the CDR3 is TGTGCCAGCAGCAGGGACACTTTCAATCAGCCCCAGCATTTT. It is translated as CASSRDTFNQPQHF.